This T cell receptor beta chain originates from a study of Graves' ophthalmopathy and Graves' hyperthyroidism. Study as a whole: Hyperthyroidism counted as stable given no ophthalmopathy within 18 months of follow-up. Overall study results and limits: Ophthalmopathy progression was predicted by the model at 55% to 71% sensitivity and about 74% specificity. Blood samples also showed most expanded thyroid clonotypes exceeding 0.001 frequency.

As to this clonotype: Its antigen is not known.

Patients were diagnosed from clinical symptoms, serum thyroxine, TRAb, thyroid ultrasound and orbital computed tomography. Beta-chain TCR CDR3 regions were amplified from RNA transcripts. First-round RT-PCR employed HTBI primers, with a second-round multiplex PCR after it. TCRdb passed the multiplex PCR reads through MiXCR, listing each CDR3 protein once. The sample contains approximately 1.2 million distinct CDR3 sequences, about 36% of which appear only once. Trimming removed 5 bases at V and 6 bases at J, with 14 bases between. The CDR3 is made up of 15 amino acids. Germline CDR1 reads SGHTA; CDR2 reads FQGNSA.

The chain combines TRBV7-2 with TRBJ1-6, with a tentative D call TRBD1 (6 bases). Material for sequencing was peripheral blood or thyroid tissue (not recorded which). The TCR sequence derives from an adult man with Graves' hyperthyroidism. Here the CDR3 DNA reads TGTGCCAGCAGCCGAGATGGACAGATTAATTCACCCCTCCACTTT. Protein product: CASSRDGQINSPLHF.